The 22 T cell receptor beta chains in this list originate from one sample, sequenced in a study of post-analysis software for immune sequencing data. Study-level points and caveats: Patients showed TRBV5-6, TRBV5-1 and TRBV20-1 among about five TRBV segments more frequent than in controls.

Each TCR beta cDNA library carried unique molecular identifiers. TCRdb independently ran MiXCR on the PCR reads; one entry per CDR3 protein. The table has about 820,000 distinct CDR3 sequences, around 53% seen once. The antigens of these receptors remain unknown. The material sequenced was blood. Receptors originate from a girl aged 10 to 17 with multiple sclerosis.

The chain carries TRBV5-1 and TRBJ2-1; either TRBD1 or TRBD2 may supply D (5 bases each). The V end lost 4 bases, the J end lost 2 bases, and 16 bases lay between the germline ends. Germline loops: CDR1 SGHRS, CDR2 YFSETQ. CDR3 length equals 16 residues. The CDR3 region is CASSRGTISAYNEQFF. The CDR3, as DNA: TGCGCCAGCAGCCGGGGCACTATCAGCGCCTACAATGAGCAGTTCTTC.

As for this clonotype: An end of the junction differs from the germline gene, which may be a read error. The genes are TRBV9 and TRBJ2-1; perhaps D is TRBD1 or TRBD2 (5 bases each). Per germline, CDR1 SGDLS and CDR2 YYNGEE. The CDR3 spans 17 residues. CDR3 DNA sequence: TGTGCCAGCAGCCCTAGAGGGGAGAGGGCCTCATACAATGAGCCGTTCTTC. Residues: CASSPRGERASYNEPFF.

The chain combines TRBV15 with TRBJ2-5, with 10 bases that match TRBD2. V was pared by 0 bases and J by 5 bases, with 9 bases of the junction left unmatched. The CDR3 extends over 17 amino acids. The germline V gene has CDR1 LNHNV and CDR2 YYDKDF (reference sequence). The CDR3 loop is CATSRDTASGRWETQYF. The CDR3 bases are TGTGCCACCAGCAGAGATACGGCTAGCGGGAGATGGGAGACCCAGTACTTC.

J is TRBJ2-1 and V is TRBV30; D is undetermined. V lost 0 bases and J lost 0, with 12 bases in between. This CDR3 is built from 16 residues. Germline-derived CDR1 and CDR2 are GTSNPN and SVGIG (reference sequence). The CDR3 DNA reads TGTGCCTGGAGTGTTTTTGGACGGTCCTCCTACAATGAGCAGTTCTTC. Translation gives CAWSVFGRSSYNEQFF.

The chain is built from TRBV6-5 and TRBJ1-4; D perhaps matches TRBD1 (5 bases). Trimming cost V 0 bases and J 8 bases, with 13 bases left between them. Germline lookup yields CDR1 MNHEY and CDR2 SVGAGI. The CDR3 loop spans 15 amino acids. Here the CDR3 reads CASSYSPGGGEKLFF. The CDR3 region has the DNA TGTGCCAGCAGTTACTCGCCGGGGGGTGGGGAAAAACTGTTTTTT.

The chain employs TRBV12-3 or TRBV12-4 and TRBJ2-5, with D possibly matching TRBD1 (5 bases). The CDR3 runs to 13 residues. V lost 5 bases to trimming and J lost 5 bases, with 12 bases between them. The CDR3 here is CASSRQTRETQYF. For the CDR3, the DNA is TGTGCCAGCAGTCGACAGACTCGGGAGACCCAGTACTTC.

The sample holds a few counts of this clonotype. The genes are TRBV7-3 and TRBJ1-1, with TRBD1 matching 12 bases. The CDR3 contains 18 residues. The germline CDR1 and CDR2 sequences are SGHTA and FQGTGA. V lost 2 bases to trimming and J lost 4 bases; unmatched junction nucleotides: 11. CDR3 DNA: TGTGCCAGCAGCTTACGGGGGGACAGGGGGCTCGTGGGCACTGAAGCTTTCTTT. This encodes CASSLRGDRGLVGTEAFF. Full variable domain (missing parts from reference TRBV7-3 and TRBJ1-1): GAGVSQTPSNKVTEKGKYVELRCDPISGHTALYWYRQSLGQGPEFLIYFQGTGAADDSGLPNDRFFAVRPEGSVSTLKIQRTERGDSAVYLCASSLRGDRGLVGTEAFFGQGTRLTVV.

The chain carries TRBV29-1 and TRBJ1-1; D possibly corresponds to TRBD1 (5 bases). The germline V gene encodes CDR1 SQVTM and CDR2 ANQGSEA. Trimming removed 4 bases from V and 5 bases from J, with 14 bases in between. The CDR3 has 13 residues. CDR3 region: CSVVTGLRTEAFF. The DNA of the CDR3 is TGCAGCGTTGTAACAGGCTTGAGGACTGAAGCTTTCTTT.

The chain employs TRBV12-5 and TRBJ2-7, with D possibly being TRBD2 (7 bases). The ends were cut back, 0 bases at V and 0 bases at J, with 12 bases in the middle. The V gene's germline CDR1 is LGHNT and CDR2 FRNRAP. There are 16 residues in the CDR3. The CDR3 sequence: CASGLVPGGSSYEQYF. DNA for the CDR3: TGTGCTAGTGGTTTGGTCCCGGGGGGCAGCTCCTACGAGCAGTACTTC.

The sample holds a few counts of this clonotype. The chain is built from TRBV29-1 and TRBJ2-7; 7 nucleotides match TRBD2. The V segment lost 4 bases and the J segment 3 bases; nucleotides outside the gene matches: 12. Germline V CDR1 and CDR2: SQVTM, ANQGSEA. The CDR3 totals 15 residues. The CDR3 sequence: CSVAALGGRFYEQYF. Written as DNA, the CDR3 is TGCAGCGTTGCAGCTCTCGGGGGGAGATTCTACGAGCAGTACTTC.

This clonotype showed up just a few times. Germline is not matched at one junction end, which may reflect a read error. V is TRBV11-2 and J is TRBJ2-3; tentative D call: TRBD1 (6 bases). The germline V gene encodes CDR1 SGHAT and CDR2 FQNNGV. The CDR3 spans 15 residues. CDR3 nucleotides: TGTGCCAGCAGTTTAGCAGGGACAAGCACAGATACGCAGTATTTT. Its translation: CASSLAGTSTDTQYF.

This sequence joins TRBV4-1 and TRBJ2-1, with TRBD2 matching over 10 bases. The germline V gene encodes CDR1 MGHRA and CDR2 YSYEKL. V lost 2 bases to trimming and J lost 4 bases; unmatched junction nucleotides: 8. The CDR3 loop spans 17 amino acids. The CDR3 region has the DNA TGCGCCAGCAGCCAACATTCTAGCGGGGGATCTTACAATGAGCAGTTCTTC. Its protein is CASSQHSSGGSYNEQFF.

Regarding this clonotype: Sequence at one end of the junction differs from germline and may be a read error. This rearrangement joins TRBV7-7 to TRBJ2-3; no clear D gene. The CDR3 extends over 14 amino acids. Germline loops: CDR1 SSHAT, CDR2 FNYEAQ (reference sequence). In DNA, the CDR3 is TGTGCTAGCAGCCCCGCCCTAGAGACAGATACGCAGTATTTT. Translated, it gives CASSPALETDTQYF.

This chain uses TRBV20-1 with TRBJ2-5; D tentatively fits TRBD1 or TRBD2 (7 bases each). The tail of the sequence fits TRBJ2-7 better, so the J call may be wrong. Germline CDR1 DFQATT, CDR2 SNEGSKA (reference sequence). CDR3 length: 16 residues. CDR3 residues: CSARDYRDSGDDEQYF. CDR3 coding DNA: TGCAGTGCTAGAGATTACCGGGACAGCGGGGACGACGAGCAGTACTTC.

The chain has TRBV3-1 and TRBJ1-2; 7 nucleotides align to TRBD1. Looked up from germline, CDR1 is LGHDT and CDR2 is YNNKEL (reference sequence). V lost 5 bases and J lost 5; bases outside the gene matches: 17. The CDR3 consists of 17 residues. The CDR3 sequence: CASSAERRDRFQYGYTF. DNA for the CDR3: TGTGCCAGCAGCGCAGAAAGACGGGACAGATTTCAATATGGCTACACCTTC.

The chain uses TRBV18 and TRBJ2-1; 10 nucleotides agree with TRBD2. The CDR3 has 16 residues. J lost 10 bases, V lost 3 bases, and 12 bases had no gene match. Germline lookup yields CDR1 KGHSH and CDR2 LQKENI. CDR3 protein: CASSPLPGTSDSEQFF. The CDR3 DNA is TGTGCCAGCTCACCGCTGCCGGGGACTAGCGATTCGGAGCAGTTCTTC. Drawing the rest from reference TRBV18 and TRBJ2-1, the complete variable domain is NAGVMQNPRHLVRRRGQEARLRCSPMKGHSHVYWYRQLPEEGLKFMVYLQKENIIDESGMPKERFSAEFPKEGPSILRIQQVVRGDSAAYFCASSPLPGTSDSEQFFGPGTRLTVL.

V is TRBV5-1 and J is TRBJ2-5; no clear D gene. The J call could be wrong; TRBJ2-7 is a better fit for the DNA end. The germline gives CDR1 SGHRS, CDR2 YFSETQ. The CDR3 has 14 residues. The CDR3 bases are TGCGCCAGCAGCTTGAGTTCGGGTGTCGGCGAGCAGTACTTC. Amino acid sequence: CASSLSSGVGEQYF.

The genes are TRBV10-2 and TRBJ2-5; tentative D call: TRBD2 (5 bases). With the DNA end fitting TRBJ2-7 better, the J assignment may be wrong. This CDR3 region has 14 residues. The germline gives CDR1 WSHSY, CDR2 SAAADI. CDR3 loop: CASSGGSVLDEQYF. The DNA for the CDR3 is TGCGCCAGCAGTGGAGGTAGCGTGCTCGACGAGCAGTACTTC.

The chain combines TRBV20-1 with TRBJ2-7, with 7 bases matching TRBD1. Trimming cost V 0 bases and J 2 bases; bases outside gene matches: 4. The CDR3 covers 14 residues. Looked up from germline, CDR1 is DFQATT and CDR2 is SNEGSKA (reference sequence). The CDR3 sequence is CSAREEGQTYEQYF. Here the CDR3 DNA reads TGCAGTGCTAGAGAAGAGGGACAGACCTACGAGCAGTACTTC.

DNA of the CDR3: TGCGCCAGCAGCGATGCAGGTAGCGGGAGCAAGGCTGCGACAGATACGCAGTATTTT. Translating it yields CASSDAGSGSKAATDTQYF. This chain connects TRBV4-1 to TRBJ2-3; 9 bases agree with TRBD2. The germline V gene has CDR1 MGHRA and CDR2 YSYEKL. Germline trimming cut 5 bases from V and 3 bases from J; bases unmatched to any gene: 18. CDR3 length: 19 residues.

The chain has TRBV5-1 and TRBJ2-7, with 11 bases identical to TRBD2. The CDR3 spans 14 residues. CDR1 SGHRS and CDR2 YFSETQ come from the germline V gene. Trimming removed 6 bases from V and 6 bases from J; junction bases left unmatched: 8. The CDR3 DNA reads TGCGCCAGCACCCGAGGGGGACTAGCGGTCGAGCAGTACTTC. It translates to CASTRGGLAVEQYF.

The V gene is TRBV4-2, the J gene TRBJ1-2, with 9 bases lining up with TRBD1. CDR3 length equals 15 residues. The germline V gene has CDR1 LGHNA and CDR2 YNFKEQ. V lost 0 bases to trimming and J lost 3 bases; unmatched junction nucleotides: 2. CDR3 residues: CASSQDDRGDYGYTF. DNA of the CDR3: TGTGCCAGCAGCCAAGATGACAGGGGGGACTATGGCTACACCTTC.